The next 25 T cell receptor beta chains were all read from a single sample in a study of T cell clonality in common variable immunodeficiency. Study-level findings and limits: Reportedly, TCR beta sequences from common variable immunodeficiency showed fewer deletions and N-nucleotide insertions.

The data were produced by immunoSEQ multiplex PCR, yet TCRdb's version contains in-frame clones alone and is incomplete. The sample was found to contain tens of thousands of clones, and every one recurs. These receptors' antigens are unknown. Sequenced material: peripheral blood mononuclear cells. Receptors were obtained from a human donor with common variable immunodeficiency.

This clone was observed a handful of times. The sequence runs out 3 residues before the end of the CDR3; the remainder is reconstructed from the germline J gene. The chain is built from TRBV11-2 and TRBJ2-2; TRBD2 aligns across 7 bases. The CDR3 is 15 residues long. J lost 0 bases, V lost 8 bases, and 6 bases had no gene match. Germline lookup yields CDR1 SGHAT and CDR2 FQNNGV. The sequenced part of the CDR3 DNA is TGTGCCAGCTCCAGTGCGGGGGCGAACACCGGGGAG. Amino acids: CASSSAGANTGE. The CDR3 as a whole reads CASSSAGANTGELFF.

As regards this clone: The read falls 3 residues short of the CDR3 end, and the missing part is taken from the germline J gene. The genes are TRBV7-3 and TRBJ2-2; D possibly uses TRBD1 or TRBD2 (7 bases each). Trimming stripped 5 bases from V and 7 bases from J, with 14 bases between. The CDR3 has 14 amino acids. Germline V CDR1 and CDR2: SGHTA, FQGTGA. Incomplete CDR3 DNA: TGTGCCAGCAGCACCGACAGGGAGGGCGGGGAG. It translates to CASSTDREGGE. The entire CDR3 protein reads CASSTDREGGELFF.

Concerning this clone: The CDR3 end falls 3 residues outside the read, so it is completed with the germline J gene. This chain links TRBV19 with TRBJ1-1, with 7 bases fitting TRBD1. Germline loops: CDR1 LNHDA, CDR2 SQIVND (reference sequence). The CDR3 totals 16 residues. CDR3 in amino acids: CASSTPVGTVFKEAFF. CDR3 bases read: TGTGCCAGTAGTACCCCCGTCGGGACAGTTTTTAAAGAA.

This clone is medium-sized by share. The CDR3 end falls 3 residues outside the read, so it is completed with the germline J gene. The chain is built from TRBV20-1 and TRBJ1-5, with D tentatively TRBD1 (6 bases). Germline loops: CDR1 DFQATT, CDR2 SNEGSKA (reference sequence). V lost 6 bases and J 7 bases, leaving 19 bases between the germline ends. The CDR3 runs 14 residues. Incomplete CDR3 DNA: TGCAGTGCCCCGGGTGAGGAGGACAGACAGCCC. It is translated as CSAPGEEDRQP. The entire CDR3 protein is CSAPGEEDRQPQHF.

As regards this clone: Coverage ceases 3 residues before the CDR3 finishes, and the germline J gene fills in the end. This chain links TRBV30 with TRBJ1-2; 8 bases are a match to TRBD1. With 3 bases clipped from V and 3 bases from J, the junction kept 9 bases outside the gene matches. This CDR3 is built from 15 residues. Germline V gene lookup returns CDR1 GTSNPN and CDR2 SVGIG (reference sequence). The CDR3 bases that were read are TGTGCCTGGAGAGGGGGCAGGGGGCAGGACTATGGC. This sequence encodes CAWRGGRGQDYG. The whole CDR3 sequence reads CAWRGGRGQDYGYTF.

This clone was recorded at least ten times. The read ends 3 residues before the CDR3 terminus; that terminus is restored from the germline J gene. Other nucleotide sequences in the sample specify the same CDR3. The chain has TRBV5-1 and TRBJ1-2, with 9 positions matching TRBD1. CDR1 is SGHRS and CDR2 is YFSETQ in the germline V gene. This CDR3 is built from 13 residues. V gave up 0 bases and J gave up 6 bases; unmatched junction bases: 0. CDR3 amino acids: CASSLGTGDGYTF. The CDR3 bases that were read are TGCGCCAGCAGCTTGGGGACAGGGGATGGC.

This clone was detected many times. This CDR3 reads CASSQAHGNTIYF. The covered CDR3 bases are TGTGCCAGCAGCCAAGCACACGGAAACACC. The chain employs TRBV14 and TRBJ1-3; D not certain. The read ends 3 residues before the CDR3 terminus; that terminus is restored from the germline J gene. CDR1 is SGHDN, CDR2 FVKESK, per germline. V lost 1 base to trimming and J lost 4 bases, with 5 bases between them. The CDR3 extends over 13 amino acids.

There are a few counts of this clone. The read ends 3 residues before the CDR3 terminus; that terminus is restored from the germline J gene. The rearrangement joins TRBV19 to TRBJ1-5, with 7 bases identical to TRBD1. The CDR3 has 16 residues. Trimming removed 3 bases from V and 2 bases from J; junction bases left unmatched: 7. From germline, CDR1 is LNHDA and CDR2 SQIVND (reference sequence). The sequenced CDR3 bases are TGTGCCAGTAGTATCCCCCAGGGGGTTGGCAATCAGCCC. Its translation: CASSIPQGVGNQP. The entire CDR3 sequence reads CASSIPQGVGNQPQHF. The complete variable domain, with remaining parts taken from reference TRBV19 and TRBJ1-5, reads DGGITQSPKYLFRKEGQNVTLSCEQNLNHDAMYWYRQDPGQGLRLIYYSQIVNDFQKGDIAEGYSVSREKKESFPLTVTSAQKNPTAFYLCASSIPQGVGNQPQHFGDGTRLSIL.

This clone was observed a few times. The CDR3 is CASSNAFGQGTEAFF. The sequenced CDR3 bases are TGTGCCAGCAGCAACGCCTTCGGACAGGGCACTGAA. This chain joins TRBV7-9 and TRBJ1-1, with 8 bases matching TRBD1. With the read ending 3 residues before the CDR3 end, the germline J gene is used to fill in that end. Germline V gene data show CDR1 as SEHNR and CDR2 as FQNEAQ (reference sequence). The CDR3 loop spans 15 amino acids. V trimming: 5 bases; J trimming: 4 bases; junction bases outside the gene matches: 9. Looking up the rest from reference TRBV7-9 and TRBJ1-1 gives the full variable domain: DTGVSQNPRHKITKRGQNVTFRCDPISEHNRLYWYRQTLGQGPEFLTYFQNEAQLEKSRLLSDRFSAERPKGSFSTLEIQRTEQGDSAMYLCASSNAFGQGTEAFFGQGTRLTVV.

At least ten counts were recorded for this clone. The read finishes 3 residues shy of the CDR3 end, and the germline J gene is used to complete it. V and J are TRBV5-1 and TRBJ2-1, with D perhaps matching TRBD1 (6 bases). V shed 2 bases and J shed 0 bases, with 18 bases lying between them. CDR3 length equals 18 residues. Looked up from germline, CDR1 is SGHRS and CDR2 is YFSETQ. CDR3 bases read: TGCGCCAGCAGCTTCGGCAGGGGCCTATCCCCCTCCTACAATGAG. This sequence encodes CASSFGRGLSPSYNE. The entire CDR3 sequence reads CASSFGRGLSPSYNEQFF.

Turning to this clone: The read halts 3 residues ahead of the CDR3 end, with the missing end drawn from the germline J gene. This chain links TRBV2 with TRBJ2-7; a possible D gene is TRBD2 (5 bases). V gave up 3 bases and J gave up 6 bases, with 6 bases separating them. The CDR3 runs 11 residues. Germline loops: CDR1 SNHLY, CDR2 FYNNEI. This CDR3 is CASSEDFEQYF. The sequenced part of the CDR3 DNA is TGTGCCAGCAGTGAGGACTTCGAG.

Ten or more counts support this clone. CDR3 protein: CAWTTGPYGYTF. The CDR3 bases that were read are TGTGCCTGGACCACAGGGCCCTATGGC. The V gene is TRBV30, the J gene TRBJ1-2; a possible D gene is TRBD1 (6 bases). The read comes to an end 3 residues before the CDR3 does, leaving the germline J gene to fill in the end. Germline V gene sequence: CDR1 GTSNPN, CDR2 SVGIG (reference sequence). Trimming cost V 4 bases and J 4 bases, with 10 bases left between them. The CDR3 sequence is 12 residues long.

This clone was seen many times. The CDR3 bases that were read are TGCAGTGCCGCTAGCATAGGGACAGGGGGAACTTTCTCCTACAATGAG. Amino acids: CSAASIGTGGTFSYNE. The whole CDR3 protein reads CSAASIGTGGTFSYNEQFF. The rearrangement links TRBV20-1 to TRBJ2-1, with 11 bases that match TRBD1. The read ends 3 residues shy of where the CDR3 ends; the end is completed using the germline J gene. This CDR3 has 19 residues. The V and J ends lost 6 bases and 0 bases, in that order; junction bases with no gene match: 16. From germline, CDR1 is DFQATT and CDR2 SNEGSKA (reference sequence).

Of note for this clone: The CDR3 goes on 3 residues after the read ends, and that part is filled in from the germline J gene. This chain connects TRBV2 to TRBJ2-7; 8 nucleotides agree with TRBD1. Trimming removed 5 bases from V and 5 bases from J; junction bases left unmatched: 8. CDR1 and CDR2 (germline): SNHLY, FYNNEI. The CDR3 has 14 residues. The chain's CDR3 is CASSPGQGRNEQYF. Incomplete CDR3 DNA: TGTGCCAGCAGTCCCGGACAGGGACGGAACGAG.

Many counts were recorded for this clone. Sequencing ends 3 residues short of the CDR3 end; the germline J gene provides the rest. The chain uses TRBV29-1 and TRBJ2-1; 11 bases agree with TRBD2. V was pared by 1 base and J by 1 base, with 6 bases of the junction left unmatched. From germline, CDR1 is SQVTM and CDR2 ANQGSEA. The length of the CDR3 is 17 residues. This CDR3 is CSVEGASGGKSYNEQFF. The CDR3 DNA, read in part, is TGCAGCGTTGAAGGGGCTAGCGGGGGGAAGTCCTACAATGAG.

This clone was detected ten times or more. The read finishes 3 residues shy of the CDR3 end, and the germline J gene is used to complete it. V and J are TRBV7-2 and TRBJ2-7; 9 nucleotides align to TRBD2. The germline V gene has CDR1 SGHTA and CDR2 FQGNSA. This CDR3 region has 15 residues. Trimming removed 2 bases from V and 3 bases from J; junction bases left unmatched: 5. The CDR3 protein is CASSLRRGGSYEQYF. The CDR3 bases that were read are TGTGCCAGCAGCTTAAGGCGGGGGGGAAGCTACGAG.

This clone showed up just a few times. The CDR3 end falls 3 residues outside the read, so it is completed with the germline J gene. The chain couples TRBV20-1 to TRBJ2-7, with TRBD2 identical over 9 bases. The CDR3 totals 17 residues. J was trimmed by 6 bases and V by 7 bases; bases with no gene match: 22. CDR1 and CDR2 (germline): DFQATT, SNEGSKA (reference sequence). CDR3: CSVRAAGGLVDGSEQYF. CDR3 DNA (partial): TGCAGTGTCCGCGCGGCGGGGGGGCTGGTTGATGGATCCGAG.

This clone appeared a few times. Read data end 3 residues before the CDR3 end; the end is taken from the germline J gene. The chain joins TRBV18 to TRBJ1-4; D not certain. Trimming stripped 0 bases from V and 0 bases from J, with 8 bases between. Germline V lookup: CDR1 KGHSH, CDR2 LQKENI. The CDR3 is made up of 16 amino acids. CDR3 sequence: CASSPPSSATNEKLFF. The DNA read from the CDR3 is TGTGCCAGCTCACCACCTTCTTCCGCAACTAATGAAAAA.

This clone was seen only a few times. Incomplete CDR3 DNA: TGTGCCAGCAGCCCTAGGACAGGCAATGAG. This sequence encodes CASSPRTGNE. The entire CDR3 reads CASSPRTGNEQFF. The V call is TRBV6-4, the J call TRBJ2-1, with 7 bases lining up with TRBD1. The CDR3 goes on 3 residues after the read ends, and that part is filled in from the germline J gene. The CDR3 spans 13 residues. The germline gives CDR1 MRHNA, CDR2 SNTAGT. Losses at the gene ends were 6 bases for V and 6 bases for J; bases not matched to a gene: 5.

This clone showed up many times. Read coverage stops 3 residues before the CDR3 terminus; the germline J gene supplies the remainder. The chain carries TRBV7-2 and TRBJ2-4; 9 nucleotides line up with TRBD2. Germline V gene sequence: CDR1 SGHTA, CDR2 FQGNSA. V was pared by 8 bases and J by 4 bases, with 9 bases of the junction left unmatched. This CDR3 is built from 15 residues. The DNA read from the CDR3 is TGTGCCAGCGCTATGCGGGGGGGTATAAAAAACATT. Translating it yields CASAMRGGIKNI. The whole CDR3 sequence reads CASAMRGGIKNIQYF.

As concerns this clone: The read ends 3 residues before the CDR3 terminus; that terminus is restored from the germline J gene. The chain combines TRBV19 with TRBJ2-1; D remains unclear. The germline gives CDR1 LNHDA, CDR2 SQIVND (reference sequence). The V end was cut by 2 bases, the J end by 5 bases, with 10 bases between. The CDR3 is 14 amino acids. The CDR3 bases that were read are TGTGCCAGTAGTATAACCAGAATCGACAATGAG. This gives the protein CASSITRIDNE. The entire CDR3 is CASSITRIDNEQFF.

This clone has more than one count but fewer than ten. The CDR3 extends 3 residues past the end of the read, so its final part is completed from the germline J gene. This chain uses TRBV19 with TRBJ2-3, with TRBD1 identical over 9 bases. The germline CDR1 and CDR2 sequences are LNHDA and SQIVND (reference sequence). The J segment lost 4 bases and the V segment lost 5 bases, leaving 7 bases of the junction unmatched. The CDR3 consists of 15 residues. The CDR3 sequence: CASSPWGQGADTQYF. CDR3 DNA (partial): TGTGCCAGTAGTCCATGGGGACAGGGAGCAGATACG.

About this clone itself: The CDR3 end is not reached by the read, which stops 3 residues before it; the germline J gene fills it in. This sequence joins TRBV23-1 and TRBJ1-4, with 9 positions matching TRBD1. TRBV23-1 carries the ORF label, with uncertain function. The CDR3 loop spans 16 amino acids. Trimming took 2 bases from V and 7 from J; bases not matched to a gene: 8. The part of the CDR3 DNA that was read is TGCGCCAGCAGTCAAGCCTCACAGGGGGCGAGTGAAAAA. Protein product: CASSQASQGASEK. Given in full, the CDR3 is CASSQASQGASEKLFF.

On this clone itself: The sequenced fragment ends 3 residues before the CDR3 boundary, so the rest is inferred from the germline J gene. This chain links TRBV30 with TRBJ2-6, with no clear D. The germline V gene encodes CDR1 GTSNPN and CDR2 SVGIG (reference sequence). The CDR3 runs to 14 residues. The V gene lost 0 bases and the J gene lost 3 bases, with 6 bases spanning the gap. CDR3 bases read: TGTGCCTGGAGTGTACTGGTTGGGGCCAACGTC. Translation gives CAWSVLVGANV. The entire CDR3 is CAWSVLVGANVLTF. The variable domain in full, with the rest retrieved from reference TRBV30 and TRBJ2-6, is SQTIHQWPATLVQPVGSPLSLECTVEGTSNPNLYWYRQAAGRGLQLLFYSVGIGQISSEVPQNLSASRPQDRQFILSSKKLLLSDSGFYLCAWSVLVGANVLTFGAGSRLTVL.

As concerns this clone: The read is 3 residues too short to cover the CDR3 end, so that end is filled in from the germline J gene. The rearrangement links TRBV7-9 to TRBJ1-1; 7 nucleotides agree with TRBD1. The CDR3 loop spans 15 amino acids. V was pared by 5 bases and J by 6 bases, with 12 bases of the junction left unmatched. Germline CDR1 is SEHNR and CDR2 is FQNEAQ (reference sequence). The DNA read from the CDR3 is TGTGCCAGCAGCCCTAGGGGGCAGGGTTCCGCTGAA. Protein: CASSPRGQGSAE. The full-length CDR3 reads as CASSPRGQGSAEAFF. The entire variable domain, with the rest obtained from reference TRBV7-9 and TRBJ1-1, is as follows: DTGVSQNPRHKITKRGQNVTFRCDPISEHNRLYWYRQTLGQGPEFLTYFQNEAQLEKSRLLSDRFSAERPKGSFSTLEIQRTEQGDSAMYLCASSPRGQGSAEAFFGQGTRLTVV.